The 9 T cell receptor beta chains presented below share a single source sample, sequenced in a study of blood T cell repertoires in COVID-19. This table comes from immunoSEQ multiplex PCR, and its TCRdb copy is limited to in-frame clones, with some not included. Of fewer than 300,000 clones in the sample, about 80% were seen once. Material for sequencing was peripheral blood. The source is a woman of 80 years or more with acute or convalescent COVID-19.

Of note for this clone: This sample includes further DNA sequences coding for the same CDR3. The CDR3: CASSLGQNEKLFF. The CDR3 DNA reads TGCGCCAGCAGCCTGGGACAGAATGAAAAACTGTTTTTT. The chain joins TRBV5-1 to TRBJ1-4, with 7 nucleotides matching TRBD1. Trimming at V came to 4 bases and at J to 5 bases, leaving 2 bases not matched to a gene. The CDR3 has 13 residues. Per germline, CDR1 SGHRS and CDR2 YFSETQ. The full variable domain, rest sourced from reference TRBV5-1 and TRBJ1-4, is KAGVTQTPRYLIKTRGQQVTLSCSPISGHRSVSWYQQTPGQGLQFLFEYFSETQRNKGNFPGRFSGRQFSNSRSEMNVSTLELGDSALYLCASSLGQNEKLFFGSGTQLSVL.

The chain couples TRBV6-5 to TRBJ2-7; 8 bases align to TRBD1. The CDR3 totals 14 residues. V lost 6 bases, J lost 7 bases, and 11 bases stayed unmatched. CDR1 is MNHEY, CDR2 SVGAGI, per germline. The CDR3 DNA follows: TGTGCCAGCAGGCCGGACAGGGTTGGTGAGGAGCAGTACTTC. Amino acids: CASRPDRVGEEQYF.

V and J are TRBV7-2 and TRBJ2-5; tentatively, D is TRBD1 (6 bases). Germline loops: CDR1 SGHTA, CDR2 FQGNSA. The CDR3 runs to 16 residues. Trimming shortened V by 3 bases and J by 2 bases, and 16 bases separated the two germline ends. In DNA form, the CDR3 reads TGTGCCAGCAGCTTCGTCACAGGGTACTCTCAAGAGACCCAGTACTTC. It encodes CASSFVTGYSQETQYF.

The V and J genes are TRBV7-9 and TRBJ2-2; D might be TRBD1 (6 bases). The ends were cut back, 5 bases at V and 0 bases at J, with 13 bases in the middle. The length of the CDR3 is 16 residues. Germline loops: CDR1 SEHNR, CDR2 FQNEAQ (reference sequence). The CDR3 DNA is TGTGCCAGCAGCGCCCCCCGGACAGCGAACACCGGGGAGCTGTTTTTT. This codes for CASSAPRTANTGELFF.

The chain is built from TRBV9 and TRBJ2-7; D unclear. CDR3 length equals 14 residues. Trimming cost V 0 bases and J 1 base, with 8 bases left between them. Germline lookup yields CDR1 SGDLS and CDR2 YYNGEE. The chain's CDR3 is CASSVELYSYEQYF. CDR3 nucleotides: TGTGCCAGCAGCGTAGAGCTCTATTCCTACGAGCAGTACTTC. Variable domain in full (rest from reference TRBV9 and TRBJ2-7): DSGVTQTPKHLITATGQRVTLRCSPRSGDLSVYWYQQSLDQGLQFLIQYYNGEERAKGNILERFSAQQFPDLHSELNLSSLELGDSALYFCASSVELYSYEQYFGPGTRLTVT.

The chain is built from TRBV4-3 and TRBJ2-2; 9 positions match TRBD1. CDR1 is LGHNA, CDR2 YSLEER, per germline. The junction had 5 bases not matched to a gene; V was cut back by 5 bases and J by 7 bases. CDR3 length: 14 residues. The CDR3 DNA reads TGCGCCAGCAGCTTAGGACAGGGGTACGGGGAGCTGTTTTTT. Translating gives CASSLGQGYGELFF.

The sample holds one count of this clone. V is TRBV5-1 and J is TRBJ1-4; a possible D gene is TRBD1 (6 bases). Germline CDR1 is SGHRS and CDR2 is YFSETQ. V was trimmed by 4 bases and J by 5 bases, leaving 12 bases between them. CDR3 size: 14 residues. In DNA form, the CDR3 reads TGCGCCAGCAGCGGGGGCGCGTGGAATGAAAAACTGTTTTTT. Residues: CASSGGAWNEKLFF.

This clone was seen just once. The chain carries TRBV18 and TRBJ2-7; perhaps TRBD1 as D (5 bases). This CDR3 is 12 amino acids long. CDR1 is KGHSH and CDR2 is LQKENI in the germline V gene. V lost 2 bases and J 7 bases, leaving 9 bases between the germline ends. This chain's CDR3 is CASSPDSREQYF. The CDR3 DNA follows: TGTGCCAGCTCACCAGACAGTCGAGAGCAGTACTTC.

In this sample, this clone turned up once. The V gene is TRBV6-2 or TRBV6-3, the J gene TRBJ1-5; D unresolved. The CDR3 runs 15 residues. Trimming left V 0 bases short and J 4 bases short, with 10 bases between. CDR1 and CDR2 from the germline V gene are MNHEY and SVGEGT. CDR3 protein: CASSYSRVGNQPQHF. CDR3 nucleotides: TGTGCCAGCAGTTACTCGAGGGTAGGGAATCAGCCCCAGCATTTT.